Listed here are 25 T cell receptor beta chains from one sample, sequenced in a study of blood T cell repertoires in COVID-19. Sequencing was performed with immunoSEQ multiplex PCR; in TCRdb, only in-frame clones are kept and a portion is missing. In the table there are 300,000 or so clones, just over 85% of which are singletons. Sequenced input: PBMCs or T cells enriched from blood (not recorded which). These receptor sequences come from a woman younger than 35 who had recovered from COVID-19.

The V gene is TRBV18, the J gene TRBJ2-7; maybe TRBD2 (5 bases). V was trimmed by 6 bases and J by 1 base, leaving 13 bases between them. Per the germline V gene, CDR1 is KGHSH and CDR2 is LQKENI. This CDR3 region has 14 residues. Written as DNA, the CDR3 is TGTGCCAGCTCCCGGGAACAGAGTTCCTACGAGCAGTACTTC. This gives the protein CASSREQSSYEQYF.

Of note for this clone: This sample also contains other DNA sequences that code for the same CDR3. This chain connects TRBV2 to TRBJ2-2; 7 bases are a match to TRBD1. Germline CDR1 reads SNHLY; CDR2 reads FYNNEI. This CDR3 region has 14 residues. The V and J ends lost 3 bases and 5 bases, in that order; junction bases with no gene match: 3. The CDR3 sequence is CASSDRGWTGELFF. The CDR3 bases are TGTGCCAGCAGTGACAGGGGGTGGACCGGGGAGCTGTTTTTT.

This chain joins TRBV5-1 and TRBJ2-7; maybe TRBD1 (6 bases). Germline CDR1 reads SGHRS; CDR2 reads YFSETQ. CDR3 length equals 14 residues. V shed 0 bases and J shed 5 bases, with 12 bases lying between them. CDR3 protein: CASSLGAGANEQYF. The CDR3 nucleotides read TGCGCCAGCAGCTTGGGGGCAGGGGCAAACGAGCAGTACTTC.

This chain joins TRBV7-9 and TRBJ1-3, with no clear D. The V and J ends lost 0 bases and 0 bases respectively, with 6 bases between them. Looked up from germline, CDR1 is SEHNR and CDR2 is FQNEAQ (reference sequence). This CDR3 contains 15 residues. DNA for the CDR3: TGTGCCAGCAGCTTAGCCGTCAGCTCTGGAAACACCATATATTTT. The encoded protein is CASSLAVSSGNTIYF.

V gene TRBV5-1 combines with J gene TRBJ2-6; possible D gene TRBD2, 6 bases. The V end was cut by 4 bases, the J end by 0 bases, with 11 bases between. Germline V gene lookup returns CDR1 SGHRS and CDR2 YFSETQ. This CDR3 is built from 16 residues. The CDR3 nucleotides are TGCGCCAGCAGCCCCCTCGGGGGCTCTGGGGCCAACGTCCTGACTTTC. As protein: CASSPLGGSGANVLTF.

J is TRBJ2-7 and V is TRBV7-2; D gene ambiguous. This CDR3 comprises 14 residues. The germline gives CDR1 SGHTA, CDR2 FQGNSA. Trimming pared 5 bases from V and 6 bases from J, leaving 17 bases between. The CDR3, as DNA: TGTGCCAGCAGCCCCTCGCTAGACGGAGTCGAGCAGTACTTC. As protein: CASSPSLDGVEQYF. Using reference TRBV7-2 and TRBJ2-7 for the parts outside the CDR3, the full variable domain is GAGVSQSPSNKVTEKGKDVELRCDPISGHTALYWYRQSLGQGLEFLIYFQGNSAPDKSGLPSDRFSAERTGGSVSTLTIQRTQQEDSAVYLCASSPSLDGVEQYFGPGTRLTVT.

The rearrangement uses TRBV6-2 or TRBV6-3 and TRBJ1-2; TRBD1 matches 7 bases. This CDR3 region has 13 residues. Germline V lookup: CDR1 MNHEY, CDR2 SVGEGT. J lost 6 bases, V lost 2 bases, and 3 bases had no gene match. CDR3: CASSYLGTDGYTF. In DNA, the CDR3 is TGTGCCAGCAGTTACCTCGGGACAGATGGCTACACCTTC.

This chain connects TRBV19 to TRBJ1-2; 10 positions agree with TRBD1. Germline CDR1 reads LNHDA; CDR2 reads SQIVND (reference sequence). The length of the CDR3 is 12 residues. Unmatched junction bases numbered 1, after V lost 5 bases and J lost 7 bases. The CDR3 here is CASSGDRGGYTF. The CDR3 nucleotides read TGTGCCAGTAGTGGGGACAGGGGTGGCTACACCTTC. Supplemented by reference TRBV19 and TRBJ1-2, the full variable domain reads DGGITQSPKYLFRKEGQNVTLSCEQNLNHDAMYWYRQDPGQGLRLIYYSQIVNDFQKGDIAEGYSVSREKKESFPLTVTSAQKNPTAFYLCASSGDRGGYTFGSGTRLTVV.

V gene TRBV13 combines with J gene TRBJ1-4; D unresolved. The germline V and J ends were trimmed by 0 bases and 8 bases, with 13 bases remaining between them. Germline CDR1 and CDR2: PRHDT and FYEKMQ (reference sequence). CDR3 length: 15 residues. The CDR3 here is CASSLGGRATEKLFF. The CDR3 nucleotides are TGTGCCAGCAGCTTAGGAGGGAGAGCCACCGAAAAACTGTTTTTT.

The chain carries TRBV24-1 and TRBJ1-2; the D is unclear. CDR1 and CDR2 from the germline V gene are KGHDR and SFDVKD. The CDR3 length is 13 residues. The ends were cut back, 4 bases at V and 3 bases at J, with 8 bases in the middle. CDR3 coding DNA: TGTGCCACCAGTGAAACAGAAGACTATGGCTACACCTTC. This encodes CATSETEDYGYTF.

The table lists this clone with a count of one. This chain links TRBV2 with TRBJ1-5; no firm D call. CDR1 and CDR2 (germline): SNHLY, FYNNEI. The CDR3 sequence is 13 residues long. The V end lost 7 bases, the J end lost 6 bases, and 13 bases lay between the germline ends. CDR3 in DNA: TGTGCCAGCACCCTACAGTATAGTCAGCCCCAGCATTTT. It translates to CASTLQYSQPQHF.

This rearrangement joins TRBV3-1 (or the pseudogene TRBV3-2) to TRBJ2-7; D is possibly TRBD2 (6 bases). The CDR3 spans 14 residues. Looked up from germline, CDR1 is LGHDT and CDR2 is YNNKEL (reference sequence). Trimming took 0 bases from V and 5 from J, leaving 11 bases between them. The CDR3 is CASSQERESHEQYF. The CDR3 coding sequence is TGTGCCAGCAGCCAAGAACGGGAGTCCCACGAGCAGTACTTC.

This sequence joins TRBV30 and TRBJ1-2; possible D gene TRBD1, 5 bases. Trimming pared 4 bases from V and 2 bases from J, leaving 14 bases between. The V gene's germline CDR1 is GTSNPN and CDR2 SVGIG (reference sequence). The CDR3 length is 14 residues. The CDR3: CAWTTAPNNYGYTF. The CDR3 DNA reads TGTGCCTGGACGACAGCTCCAAACAACTATGGCTACACCTTC.

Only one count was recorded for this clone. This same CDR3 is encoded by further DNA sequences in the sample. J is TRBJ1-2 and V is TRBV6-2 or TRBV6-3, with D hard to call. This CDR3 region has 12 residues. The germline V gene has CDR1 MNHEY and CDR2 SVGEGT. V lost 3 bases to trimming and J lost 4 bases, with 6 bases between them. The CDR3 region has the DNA TGTGCCAGCAGTTATACAAGCTATGGCTACACCTTC. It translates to CASSYTSYGYTF.

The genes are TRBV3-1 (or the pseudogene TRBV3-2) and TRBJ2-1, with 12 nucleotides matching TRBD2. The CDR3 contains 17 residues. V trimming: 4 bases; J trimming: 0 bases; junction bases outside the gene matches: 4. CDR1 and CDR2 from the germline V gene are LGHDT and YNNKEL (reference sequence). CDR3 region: CASSRTSGASSYNEQFF. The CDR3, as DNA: TGTGCCAGCAGCCGGACTAGCGGGGCCAGCTCCTACAATGAGCAGTTCTTC.

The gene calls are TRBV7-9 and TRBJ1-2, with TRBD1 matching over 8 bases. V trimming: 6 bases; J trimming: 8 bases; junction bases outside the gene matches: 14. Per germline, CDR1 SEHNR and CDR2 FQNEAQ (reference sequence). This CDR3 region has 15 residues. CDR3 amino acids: CASRSSGGNLEGYTF. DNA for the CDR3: TGTGCCAGCAGGAGTTCAGGGGGCAATCTAGAAGGCTACACCTTC.

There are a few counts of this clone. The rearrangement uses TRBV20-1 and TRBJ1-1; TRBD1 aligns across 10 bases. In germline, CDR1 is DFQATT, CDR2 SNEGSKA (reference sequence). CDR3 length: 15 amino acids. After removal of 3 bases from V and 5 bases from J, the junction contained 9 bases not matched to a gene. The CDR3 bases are TGCAGTGCTAGTTACGCCGGGACAGGGGAAACTGAAGCTTTCTTT. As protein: CSASYAGTGETEAFF.

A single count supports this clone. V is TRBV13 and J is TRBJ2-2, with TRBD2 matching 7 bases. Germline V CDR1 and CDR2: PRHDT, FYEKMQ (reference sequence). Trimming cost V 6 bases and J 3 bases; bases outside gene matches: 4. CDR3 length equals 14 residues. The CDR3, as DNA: TGTGCCAGCAGACTAGCGATGGACACCGGGGAGCTGTTTTTT. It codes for CASRLAMDTGELFF.

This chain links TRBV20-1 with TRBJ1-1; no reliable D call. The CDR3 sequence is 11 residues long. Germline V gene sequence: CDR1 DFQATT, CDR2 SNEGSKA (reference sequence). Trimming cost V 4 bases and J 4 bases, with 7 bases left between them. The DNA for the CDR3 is TGCAGTGCTACCACAGTCACTGAAGCTTTCTTT. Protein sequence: CSATTVTEAFF.

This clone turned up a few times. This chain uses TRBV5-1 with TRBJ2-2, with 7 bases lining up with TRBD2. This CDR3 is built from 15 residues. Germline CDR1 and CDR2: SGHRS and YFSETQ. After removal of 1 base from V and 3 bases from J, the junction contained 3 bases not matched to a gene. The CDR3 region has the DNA TGCGCCAGCAGCTTGCGCGGGAGCGACACCGGGGAGCTGTTTTTT. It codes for CASSLRGSDTGELFF.

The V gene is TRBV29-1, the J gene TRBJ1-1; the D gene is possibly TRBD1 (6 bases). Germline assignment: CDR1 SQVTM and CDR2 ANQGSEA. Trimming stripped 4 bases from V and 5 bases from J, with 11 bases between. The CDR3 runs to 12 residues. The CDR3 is CSVVQGRTEAFF. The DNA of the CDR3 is TGCAGCGTTGTTCAGGGGCGGACTGAAGCTTTCTTT.

Written as DNA, the CDR3 is TGCGCCAGCAGCTTGGCCAGGGGAAAGGGTGAAAAACTGTTTTTT. This gives the protein CASSLARGKGEKLFF. This rearrangement joins TRBV5-1 to TRBJ1-4; possibly TRBD1 for D (6 bases). CDR3 length: 15 residues. Germline CDR1 reads SGHRS; CDR2 reads YFSETQ. V lost 0 bases and J lost 7, with 13 bases in between.

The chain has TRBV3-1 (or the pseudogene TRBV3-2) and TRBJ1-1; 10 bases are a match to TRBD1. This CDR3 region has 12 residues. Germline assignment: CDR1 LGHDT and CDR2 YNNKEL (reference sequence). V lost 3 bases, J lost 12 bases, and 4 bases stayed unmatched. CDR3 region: CASSQTGGATFF. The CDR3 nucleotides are TGTGCCAGCAGCCAGACAGGGGGCGCGACTTTCTTT.

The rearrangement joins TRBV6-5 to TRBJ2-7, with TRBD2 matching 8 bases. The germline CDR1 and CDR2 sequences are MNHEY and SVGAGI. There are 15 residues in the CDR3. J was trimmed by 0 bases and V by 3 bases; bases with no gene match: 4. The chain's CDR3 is CASSYGSGVSYEQYF. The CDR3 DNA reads TGTGCCAGCAGTTATGGTAGCGGGGTCTCCTACGAGCAGTACTTC.

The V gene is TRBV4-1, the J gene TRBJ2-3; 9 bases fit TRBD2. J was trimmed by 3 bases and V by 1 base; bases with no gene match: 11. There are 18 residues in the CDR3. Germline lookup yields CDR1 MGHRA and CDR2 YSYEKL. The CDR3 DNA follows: TGCGCCAGCAGCCAAGGGAGGGTAGCGGGGGAGCCAACAGATACGCAGTATTTT. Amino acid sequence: CASSQGRVAGEPTDTQYF.